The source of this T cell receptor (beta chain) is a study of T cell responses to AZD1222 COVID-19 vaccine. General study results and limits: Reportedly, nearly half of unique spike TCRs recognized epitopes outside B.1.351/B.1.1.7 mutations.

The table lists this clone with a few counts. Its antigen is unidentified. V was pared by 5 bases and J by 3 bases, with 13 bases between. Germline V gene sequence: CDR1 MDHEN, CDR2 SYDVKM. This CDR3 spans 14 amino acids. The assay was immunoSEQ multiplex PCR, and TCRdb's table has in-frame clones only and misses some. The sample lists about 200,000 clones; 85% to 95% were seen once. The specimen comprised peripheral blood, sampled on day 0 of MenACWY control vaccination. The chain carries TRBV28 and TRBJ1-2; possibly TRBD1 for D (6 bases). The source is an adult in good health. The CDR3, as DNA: TGTGCCAGCAGTCCCTCCGGACAGCACTATGGCTACACCTTC. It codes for CASSPSGQHYGYTF.